Presented here are 16 T cell receptor beta chains from one specimen sequenced in a study of blood T cell repertoires in COVID-19. Profiling relied on immunoSEQ multiplex PCR, and the TCRdb table lists in-frame clones only, not all of them. The sample consists of over 100,000 clones, 85% of them appearing once. The sequenced material came from peripheral blood. These receptors came from a man older than 75 with acute or convalescent COVID-19.

The V and J genes are TRBV2 and TRBJ2-1, with D possibly TRBD2 on 6 matching bases. Trimming removed 4 bases from V and 2 bases from J, with 12 bases in between. Germline V gene sequence: CDR1 SNHLY, CDR2 FYNNEI. The CDR3 consists of 15 residues. The CDR3 loop reads CASSVGGRTYNEQFF. CDR3 DNA sequence: TGTGCCAGCAGTGTGGGGGGACGTACCTACAATGAGCAGTTCTTC.

This chain links TRBV27 with TRBJ1-5, with D uncertain. The CDR3 has 15 amino acids. CDR1 and CDR2 (germline): MNHEY, SMNVEV (reference sequence). The V gene lost 2 bases and the J gene lost 2 bases, with 10 bases spanning the gap. The CDR3 protein is CASSLTRSGNQPQHF. Here the CDR3 DNA reads TGTGCCAGCAGTTTAACCAGGTCAGGCAATCAGCCCCAGCATTTT.

Only a few counts were recorded for this clone. The chain couples TRBV5-1 to TRBJ1-5, with D perhaps matching TRBD1 (6 bases). Germline values: CDR1 SGHRS, CDR2 YFSETQ. This CDR3 comprises 16 residues. Between the trimmed V and J ends, which lost 0 bases and 3 bases, there was a span of 13 bases. CDR3 bases: TGCGCCAGCAGCTTGGGGACACAGGGTAACAATCAGCCCCAGCATTTT. Translated: CASSLGTQGNNQPQHF.

In its sample, this clone was seen once. The rearrangement uses TRBV19 and TRBJ1-1; 7 nucleotides match TRBD1. CDR3 size: 14 residues. Germline assignment: CDR1 LNHDA and CDR2 SQIVND (reference sequence). V lost 7 bases and J lost 5; bases outside the gene matches: 10. CDR3 nucleotide sequence: TGTGCCAGTAATCCACAGGGGCGGTGGACTGAAGCTTTCTTT. It specifies CASNPQGRWTEAFF.

The chain combines TRBV7-3 with TRBJ2-1; no definite D call. The CDR3 extends over 12 amino acids. Looked up from germline, CDR1 is SGHTA and CDR2 is FQGTGA. V gave up 2 bases and J gave up 6 bases, with 5 bases separating them. This chain's CDR3 is CASSLSGNEQFF. The DNA for the CDR3 is TGTGCCAGCAGCTTATCCGGCAATGAGCAGTTCTTC.

The rearrangement joins TRBV11-2 to TRBJ2-7; D gene unclear. V was shortened by 0 bases and J by 2 bases, with 8 bases between the two germline ends. Per the germline V gene, CDR1 is SGHAT and CDR2 is FQNNGV. The CDR3 is 14 residues long. This chain's CDR3 is CASSLEGTPYEQYF. Written as DNA, the CDR3 is TGTGCCAGCAGCTTAGAGGGCACCCCCTACGAGCAGTACTTC.

The V and J genes are TRBV7-2 and TRBJ2-3; 8 nucleotides match TRBD2. The CDR3 consists of 14 residues. V lost 5 bases to trimming and J lost 4 bases; unmatched junction nucleotides: 5. The germline V gene encodes CDR1 SGHTA and CDR2 FQGNSA. CDR3 nucleotide sequence: TGTGCCAGCAGCCCACAGACTAGCGCAGATACGCAGTATTTT. This translates into CASSPQTSADTQYF.

This clone came up once. This chain links TRBV5-1 with TRBJ1-2; a weak D match, TRBD1 (5 bases). V was shortened by 0 bases and J by 7 bases, with 13 bases between the two germline ends. Germline-derived CDR1 and CDR2 are SGHRS and YFSETQ. This CDR3 is 14 amino acids long. CDR3 in amino acids: CASSLDSGKLGYTF. The DNA of the CDR3 is TGCGCCAGCAGCTTGGACTCAGGGAAGCTTGGCTACACCTTC.

This clone was detected only once. This CDR3 reads CASSSSGLGEDTQYF. In DNA form, the CDR3 reads TGTGCCAGCAGCTCTAGCGGGCTCGGGGAAGATACGCAGTATTTT. The chain is built from TRBV7-9 and TRBJ2-3; 8 positions agree with TRBD2. This CDR3 spans 15 amino acids. Germline V gene sequence: CDR1 SEHNR, CDR2 FQNEAQ (reference sequence). J was trimmed by 5 bases and V by 4 bases; bases with no gene match: 8.

The chain combines TRBV19 with TRBJ1-1; 7 nucleotides agree with TRBD1. CDR3 size: 13 residues. V lost 6 bases, J lost 4 bases, and 5 bases stayed unmatched. Germline V gives CDR1 LNHDA, CDR2 SQIVND (reference sequence). The CDR3 DNA is TGTGCCAGTAGGGACACAGGGGCCACTGAAGCTTTCTTT. This sequence encodes CASRDTGATEAFF.

In this sample, this clone turned up a few times. The chain joins TRBV5-5 to TRBJ2-1; tentative D call: TRBD2 (5 bases). Between the trimmed V and J ends, which lost 2 bases and 2 bases, there was a span of 11 bases. CDR3 length equals 15 residues. Germline V gives CDR1 SGHKS, CDR2 YYEKEE (reference sequence). The CDR3 reads CASSFSPGTYNEQFF. CDR3 sequence (DNA): TGTGCCAGCAGCTTTTCCCCGGGGACCTACAATGAGCAGTTCTTC.

This clone was counted a few times. This rearrangement joins TRBV30 to TRBJ1-2; unclear D gene. From germline, CDR1 is GTSNPN and CDR2 SVGIG (reference sequence). This CDR3 has 11 residues. V lost 7 bases and J 2 bases, leaving 8 bases between the germline ends. Here the CDR3 reads CASPGNYGYTF. CDR3 sequence (DNA): TGTGCCTCCCCGGGGAACTATGGCTACACCTTC.

For this clone: The same CDR3 is also encoded by other DNA sequences in this sample. The chain recombines TRBV12-3 or TRBV12-4 with TRBJ1-5, with a possible D match to TRBD1 (5 bases). The length of the CDR3 is 13 residues. V gave up 5 bases and J gave up 5 bases, with 10 bases separating them. The CDR3 sequence: CASSTDSHQPQHF. The CDR3, as DNA: TGTGCCAGCAGTACCGACAGCCATCAGCCCCAGCATTTT.

The gene calls are TRBV6-5 and TRBJ1-2; the D is unclear. From germline, CDR1 is MNHEY and CDR2 SVGAGI. The CDR3 has 13 residues. Deletions cut 6 bases from V and 7 bases from J, with 15 bases between. The CDR3: CASRSTSEGGYTF. CDR3 sequence (DNA): TGTGCCAGCAGATCTACTTCAGAGGGTGGCTACACCTTC.

The chain recombines TRBV19 with TRBJ2-1; no firm D call. The CDR3 totals 15 residues. V dropped 4 bases and J dropped 8 bases, with 18 bases sitting between them. Germline values: CDR1 LNHDA, CDR2 SQIVND (reference sequence). The CDR3 protein is CASSTELARSDEQFF. The CDR3 region has the DNA TGTGCCAGTAGTACCGAGTTGGCTAGGTCGGATGAGCAGTTCTTC.

This clone was observed once. This sequence joins TRBV11-2 and TRBJ1-1; D is unresolved. The CDR3 has 16 amino acids. From germline, CDR1 is SGHAT and CDR2 FQNNGV. Trimming pared 0 bases from V and 0 bases from J, leaving 11 bases between. The CDR3 DNA reads TGTGCCAGCAGCTTAGATCTTGGAGGCATGAACACTGAAGCTTTCTTT. Amino acid sequence: CASSLDLGGMNTEAFF.